These 30 T cell receptor beta chains share one sample of origin, sequenced in a study of human T cells and chemical hapten exposure (dated by TCRdb to the early 2020s). This specimen's time point label, per the study, means: patch test 2, 6 weeks after DPC sensitization. The sample's treatment or condition, from its label and the paper: therapeutic diphenylcyclopropenone sensitization with weekly scalp DPC. The library was obtained by RACE. TCRdb records NextSeq 500 as the sequencer. The raw public reads went through TCRdb reprocessing: fastp at Q25, MiXCR clone calling, in-frame beta chains kept. CDR3 protein duplicates are merged, each entry listing the most common genes and DNA. The sample profile shows 35,000 to 50,000 distinct CDR3 sequences; around 9% of them were found once. The ten largest make up approximately 15% of the sample. The material was whole blood, obtained in connection with sensitization to the hapten diphenylcyclopropenone (DPC). The receptors were sampled from a woman aged 40 to 50 with alopecia areata. Some clones in this sample may be carry-over from other donors' samples.

This clonotype was seen many times. J is TRBJ2-2 and V is TRBV6-5; 7 bases match TRBD1. The CDR3 is 14 residues long. The germline CDR1 and CDR2 sequences are MNHEY and SVGAGI. The junction had 2 bases not matched to a gene; V was cut back by 6 bases and J by 1 base. The CDR3 is CASSRTGNTGELFF. The CDR3 nucleotides are TGTGCCAGCAGCCGGACAGGGAACACCGGGGAGCTGTTTTTT.

This clonotype showed up many times. The chain joins TRBV6-2 or TRBV6-3 to TRBJ2-7; D is possibly TRBD1 (5 bases). Germline V gene data show CDR1 as MNHEY and CDR2 as SVGEGT. V was trimmed by 2 bases and J by 1 base, leaving 9 bases between them. There are 14 residues in the CDR3. CDR3 sequence reads: CASSYVAGSYEQYF. The CDR3 DNA sequence: TGTGCCAGCAGTTACGTAGCAGGGTCCTACGAGCAGTACTTC.

This clonotype was detected many times. The rearrangement joins TRBV5-4 to TRBJ2-1, with 15 nucleotides matching TRBD2. Germline V gives CDR1 SGHNT, CDR2 YYREEE (reference sequence). With V trimmed by 4 bases and J by 9 bases, 5 bases remained unmatched. This CDR3 is 15 amino acids long. CDR3: CASSPGLAGGREQFF. CDR3 sequence (DNA): TGTGCCAGCAGCCCCGGACTAGCGGGGGGGCGTGAGCAGTTCTTC.

This clonotype came up many times. The chain couples TRBV7-2 to TRBJ1-2, with D maybe TRBD1 (5 bases). Germline CDR1 and CDR2: SGHTA and FQGNSA. The V end was cut by 2 bases, the J end by 4 bases, with 8 bases between. The CDR3 covers 13 residues. The CDR3 DNA reads TGTGCCAGCAGCTTACGGCAGGGCTATGGCTACACCTTC. Translating it yields CASSLRQGYGYTF. Drawing the rest from reference TRBV7-2 and TRBJ1-2, the complete variable domain is GAGVSQSPSNKVTEKGKDVELRCDPISGHTALYWYRQSLGQGLEFLIYFQGNSAPDKSGLPSDRFSAERTGGSVSTLTIQRTQQEDSAVYLCASSLRQGYGYTFGSGTRLTVV.

In this sample, this clonotype turned up many times. The V call is TRBV10-1, the J call TRBJ2-5; 10 positions match TRBD1. CDR1 WNHNN and CDR2 SYGVQD come from the germline V gene (reference sequence). CDR3 length: 14 residues. The trim removed 7 bases at V and 4 bases at J, leaving 6 bases unmatched. The CDR3 sequence is CASMRTGGGETQYF. Written as DNA, the CDR3 is TGCGCCAGCATGAGGACAGGGGGAGGAGAGACCCAGTACTTC.

This clonotype was counted many times. V and J are TRBV7-8 and TRBJ2-5; D gene ambiguous. This CDR3 comprises 14 residues. V was clipped by 5 bases and J by 1 base, with 11 bases between them. Germline V CDR1 and CDR2: SGHVS, FQNEAQ. CDR3 nucleotides: TGTGCCAGCAGCCCCTTGAGCCTCCAAGAGACCCAGTACTTC. The encoded protein is CASSPLSLQETQYF.

This clonotype was seen ten or more times. The chain couples TRBV9 to TRBJ1-5; D is unclear. CDR3 length equals 14 residues. The V end was cut by 3 bases, the J end by 1 base, with 8 bases between. Germline CDR1 is SGDLS and CDR2 is YYNGEE. CDR3 residues: CASSGVESNQPQHF. In nucleotides, the CDR3 is TGTGCCAGCAGCGGGGTTGAGAGCAATCAGCCCCAGCATTTT.

This clonotype occurred many times. The V call is TRBV9, the J call TRBJ2-6, with D possibly being TRBD1 or TRBD2 (5 bases each). The CDR3 is 18 residues long. Trimming took 4 bases from V and 0 from J, leaving 17 bases between them. The germline V gene has CDR1 SGDLS and CDR2 YYNGEE. The CDR3 DNA reads TGTGCCAGCAGCCCTCGGGACCCACAAAGCTCTGGGGCCAACGTCCTGACTTTC. Its translation is CASSPRDPQSSGANVLTF.

The table lists this clonotype with many counts. The V gene is TRBV11-2, the J gene TRBJ2-1; possible D gene TRBD2, 5 bases. Trimming removed 3 bases at V and 10 bases at J, with 7 bases between. Looked up from germline, CDR1 is SGHAT and CDR2 is FQNNGV. The CDR3 contains 11 residues. The CDR3 DNA follows: TGTGCCAGCAGCTTTGGACTGGAGCAGTTCTTC. Its translation is CASSFGLEQFF.

The rearrangement uses TRBV12-3 or TRBV12-4 and TRBJ2-6; 12 positions match TRBD2. The CDR3 is 17 residues long. Unmatched junction bases numbered 2, after V lost 5 bases and J lost 0 bases. CDR3 in amino acids: CASSTSGGYSGANVLTF. CDR3 DNA: TGTGCCAGCAGTACTAGCGGGGGGTACTCTGGGGCCAACGTCCTGACTTTC.

The chain has TRBV5-1 and TRBJ1-2; D is possibly TRBD1 (5 bases). The germline V and J ends were trimmed by 3 bases and 0 bases, with 15 bases remaining between them. The CDR3 loop spans 16 amino acids. CDR1 SGHRS and CDR2 YFSETQ come from the germline V gene. CDR3 sequence reads: CASSSLRGQANYGYTF. CDR3 in DNA: TGCGCCAGCAGCTCACTTCGCGGACAAGCTAACTATGGCTACACCTTC.

This clonotype showed up many times. The chain has TRBV5-5 and TRBJ2-6, with D maybe TRBD1 (7 bases). The CDR3 sequence is 15 residues long. V was cut by 6 bases and J by 0 bases, with 10 bases left in between. CDR1 is SGHKS and CDR2 is YYEKEE in the germline V gene (reference sequence). This chain's CDR3 is CASTRGASGANVLTF. For the CDR3, the DNA is TGTGCCAGCACCAGGGGGGCCTCTGGGGCCAACGTCCTGACTTTC.

This clonotype has a handful of counts. V gene TRBV7-2 combines with J gene TRBJ1-1, with TRBD1 matching 9 bases. V gave up 6 bases and J gave up 10 bases; unmatched junction bases: 6. This CDR3 region has 12 residues. Germline assignment: CDR1 SGHTA and CDR2 FQGNSA. In DNA, the CDR3 is TGTGCCAGCAGTTCACAGGGGGCCCGAGCTTTCTTT. Residues: CASSSQGARAFF.

This clonotype showed up many times. This rearrangement joins TRBV2 to TRBJ1-1; D uncertain. Germline V gene data show CDR1 as SNHLY and CDR2 as FYNNEI. The V and J ends lost 1 base and 6 bases respectively, with 3 bases between them. The CDR3 contains 11 residues. Written as DNA, the CDR3 is TGTGCCAGCAGTGAAGGCTCTGAAGCTTTCTTT. It codes for CASSEGSEAFF.

This clonotype was detected ten times or more. V is TRBV7-6 and J is TRBJ2-3; tentative D call: TRBD1 (6 bases). The ends were cut back, 0 bases at V and 4 bases at J, with 17 bases in the middle. In germline, CDR1 is SGHVS, CDR2 FNYEAQ. This CDR3 spans 17 amino acids. The CDR3 nucleotides are TGTGCCAGCAGCTTAGCAGGATTGGAACAGGGAGCAGATACGCAGTATTTT. Translating it yields CASSLAGLEQGADTQYF.

The sample holds many counts of this clonotype. The rearrangement uses TRBV4-1 and TRBJ1-1; no clear D. Looked up from germline, CDR1 is MGHRA and CDR2 is YSYEKL. V lost 2 bases to trimming and J lost 3 bases, with 13 bases between them. The CDR3 has 15 residues. DNA of the CDR3: TGCGCCAGCAGCCAAAAGCCCGGGAGTCACACTGAAGCTTTCTTT. Translating it yields CASSQKPGSHTEAFF.

This clonotype was counted at least ten times. The chain links TRBV5-6 to TRBJ1-2; weak D call: TRBD1 (5 bases). V was trimmed by 0 bases and J by 8 bases, leaving 11 bases between them. CDR1 and CDR2 (germline): SGHDT, YYEEEE. The CDR3 runs to 13 residues. CDR3 in DNA: TGTGCCAGCAGCTTGGAAGCAGGACAAGGCTACACCTTC. Its protein product is CASSLEAGQGYTF.

Many counts were recorded for this clonotype. The chain employs TRBV29-1 and TRBJ1-4; D gene ambiguous. V was cut by 5 bases and J by 3 bases, with 10 bases left in between. CDR3 length: 13 residues. Germline V gene sequence: CDR1 SQVTM, CDR2 ANQGSEA. The CDR3 DNA reads TGCAGCGTTATGGTCGGGGCTAATGAAAAACTGTTTTTT. Protein product: CSVMVGANEKLFF. Based on the CDR3 plus reference TRBV29-1 and TRBJ1-4, the full variable domain is SAVISQKPSRDICQRGTSLTIQCQVDSQVTMMFWYRQQPGQSLTLIATANQGSEATYESGFVIDKFPISRPNLTFSTLTVSNMSPEDSSIYLCSVMVGANEKLFFGSGTQLSVL.

Many counts were recorded for this clonotype. V gene TRBV18 combines with J gene TRBJ1-5; the D is unclear. The V gene's germline CDR1 is KGHSH and CDR2 LQKENI. V dropped 3 bases and J dropped 1 base, with 4 bases sitting between them. The CDR3 is made up of 13 amino acids. The CDR3 region has the DNA TGTGCCAGCTCACCCTGGAGCAATCAGCCCCAGCATTTT. It encodes CASSPWSNQPQHF.

This clonotype occurred many times. This chain connects TRBV5-1 to TRBJ2-1, with 9 bases fitting TRBD2. V gave up 4 bases and J gave up 7 bases; unmatched junction bases: 12. Germline V CDR1 and CDR2: SGHRS, YFSETQ. This CDR3 comprises 16 residues. In nucleotides, the CDR3 is TGCGCCAGCAGCCCCCGCCTGAGCGGGGGGTCAAATGAGCAGTTCTTC. Its protein is CASSPRLSGGSNEQFF.

This clonotype came up many times. V is TRBV7-2 and J is TRBJ1-1, with a tentative D call TRBD1 (5 bases). The CDR3 spans 13 residues. Trimming shortened V by 5 bases and J by 6 bases, and 13 bases separated the two germline ends. Germline V CDR1 and CDR2: SGHTA, FQGNSA. The CDR3 region has the DNA TGTGCCAGCAGCCTGCGGGACCGCTCTGAAGCTTTCTTT. Protein: CASSLRDRSEAFF.

The table lists this clonotype with many counts. This rearrangement joins TRBV29-1 to TRBJ2-7, with D tentatively TRBD1 (5 bases). Germline loops: CDR1 SQVTM, CDR2 ANQGSEA. This CDR3 has 13 residues. The V end was cut by 6 bases, the J end by 2 bases, with 14 bases between. CDR3 DNA: TGCAGCGTAGCCGCGGACACGGCCTACGAGCAGTACTTC. It yields the protein CSVAADTAYEQYF.

This clonotype was recorded many times. This rearrangement joins TRBV19 to TRBJ1-5; 8 bases map to TRBD1. CDR3 size: 14 residues. The V segment lost 6 bases and the J segment 4 bases; nucleotides outside the gene matches: 5. The germline gives CDR1 LNHDA, CDR2 SQIVND (reference sequence). The chain's CDR3 is CASRPRQGNQPQHF. The CDR3 DNA sequence: TGTGCCAGTAGACCGCGACAGGGGAATCAGCCCCAGCATTTT.

This clonotype was observed many times. The chain recombines TRBV18 with TRBJ2-6; 7 bases are a match to TRBD1. Looked up from germline, CDR1 is KGHSH and CDR2 is LQKENI. V was pared by 4 bases and J by 4 bases, with 4 bases of the junction left unmatched. The CDR3 is 15 residues long. The CDR3 nucleotides are TGTGCCAGCTCACGAGGGGGCCCGGGGGCCAACGTCCTGACTTTC. This gives the protein CASSRGGPGANVLTF.

This clonotype showed up many times. The rearrangement links TRBV28 to TRBJ2-1, with D possibly being TRBD1 (7 bases). The CDR3 consists of 14 residues. Germline V CDR1 and CDR2: MDHEN, SYDVKM. The V end was cut by 5 bases, the J end by 7 bases, with 15 bases between. The CDR3 nucleotides are TGTGCCAGCAGTGAGAACAGGGGAGGAAATGAGCAGTTCTTC. Its protein is CASSENRGGNEQFF.

In its sample, this clonotype was seen many times. The genes are TRBV11-2 and TRBJ1-6; TRBD1 matches 7 bases. The CDR3 is 17 residues long. The V gene end was trimmed by 4 bases and the J gene end by 5 bases; junction bases not matched to a gene: 11. The germline V gene encodes CDR1 SGHAT and CDR2 FQNNGV. The CDR3 DNA reads TGTGCCAGCAGCTCTCTCCGGGACAGAACTAATAATTCACCCCTCCACTTT. Protein product: CASSSLRDRTNNSPLHF.

The table lists this clonotype with many counts. The genes are TRBV11-3 and TRBJ2-3; TRBD2 might be the D (6 bases). The CDR3 loop spans 14 amino acids. Trimming cost V 3 bases and J 2 bases, with 9 bases left between them. Germline CDR1 reads SGHNT; CDR2 reads YENEEA. Here the CDR3 DNA reads TGTGCCAGCAGCTTCCGCGGGGACACAGATACGCAGTATTTT. Protein sequence: CASSFRGDTDTQYF.

This clonotype has a handful of counts. This chain joins TRBV9 and TRBJ2-1, with D unclear. CDR1 is SGDLS and CDR2 is YYNGEE in the germline V gene. The CDR3 spans 14 residues. The germline V and J ends were trimmed by 3 bases and 9 bases, with 16 bases remaining between them. The CDR3 loop reads CASSAWTSESEQFF. The CDR3 DNA follows: TGTGCCAGCAGCGCTTGGACGTCAGAGAGTGAGCAGTTCTTC.

This clonotype was seen repeatedly, ten times or more. The gene calls are TRBV19 and TRBJ1-2; weak D call: TRBD1 (6 bases). Trimming stripped 4 bases from V and 8 bases from J, with 14 bases between. The germline CDR1 and CDR2 sequences are LNHDA and SQIVND (reference sequence). The CDR3 contains 13 residues. The CDR3 DNA reads TGTGCCAGTAGTAGTGTGGCCGGGGGCGGCTACACCTTC. Translation: CASSSVAGGGYTF.

The chain recombines TRBV20-1 with TRBJ2-1, with TRBD2 identical over 8 bases. Germline V gene data show CDR1 as DFQATT and CDR2 as SNEGSKA (reference sequence). The trim removed 5 bases at V and 2 bases at J, leaving 5 bases unmatched. The CDR3 has 14 amino acids. CDR3 coding DNA: TGCAGTGCTCCTCAAGCGGGGGCCTACAATGAGCAGTTCTTC. Amino acid sequence: CSAPQAGAYNEQFF.